These T cell receptor beta chains were read from a single sample in a study of T-cell memory formation after mild COVID-19. TCRdb itself ran the 5' RACE reads through MiXCR, one entry per CDR3 protein. This sample has roughly 150,000 distinct CDR3 sequences, with roughly 13% found just once. Material for sequencing was PBMCs or a T cell subset sorted from them (not recorded which). These TCRs come from a man aged 18 to 29 who had mild COVID-19 (a few samples of this study predate the infection). Cell type and time point are not known. Each CDR3 is given with its conserved first and last residue. The D gene is left open where the match is weak. The size entry is marked missing in some rows and otherwise reads once, few, many or a size class.

d_gene	abundance	v_gene	j_gene	CDR3nt	CDR3aa
NA	NA	TRBV12-5	TRBJ2-1	TGTGCTAGTGGTTTGGTACTGTCTACCCGCCACTATGAGCAGTTCTTC	CASGLVLSTRHYEQFF
NA	many	TRBV24-1	TRBJ2-2	TGTGCCACCAGTGGAGGCGCTACCACCGGGGAGCTGTTTTTT	CATSGGATTGELFF
NA	few	TRBV7-2	TRBJ1-5	TGTGCCAGCAATCTGGTCCCGGGCGAGGGGCCCCAGCATTTT	CASNLVPGEGPQHF
TRBD2	NA	TRBV3-1	TRBJ2-1	TGTGCCAGCAGCCAATCCGGGACTAGGGGGAATGAGCAGTTCTTC	CASSQSGTRGNEQFF
TRBD1	NA	TRBV5-1	TRBJ2-3	TGCGCCAGCAGCTTGATAACAGGGGGATTTAGCACAGATACGCAGTATTTT	CASSLITGGFSTDTQYF
NA	few	TRBV6-1	TRBJ1-2	TGTGCCAGCAGTGATTTTCTGGCTGGCTACACCTTC	CASSDFLAGYTF
NA	few	TRBV27	TRBJ2-5	TGTGCCAGCAGCTCCATACGTCGGCTCCAAGAGACCCAGTACTTC	CASSSIRRLQETQYF
TRBD1	NA	TRBV7-2	TRBJ1-2	TGTGCCAGCGCCTCCCGAATAGGGACAGGAAGCGGTGGCTACACCTTC	CASASRIGTGSGGYTF
NA	few	TRBV5-1	TRBJ2-5	TGCGCCAGCAGAGCCGCCGTGCTGGAGACCCAGTACTTC	CASRAAVLETQYF
NA	few	TRBV6-6	TRBJ1-5	TGTGCCAGCAGTTACGGGGAATTTGGGCAGCCCCAGCATTTT	CASSYGEFGQPQHF
NA	NA	TRBV7-2	TRBJ1-5	TGTGCCAGCAGCTTAGGTGTTGGAACTCTTCTTCAGCCCCAGCATTTT	CASSLGVGTLLQPQHF
NA	few	TRBV12-3/TRBV12-4	TRBJ2-2	TGTGCCAGCAGCCTAGGACTTGGCACCGGGGAGCTGTTTTTT	CASSLGLGTGELFF
NA	many	TRBV7-7	TRBJ1-3	TGTGCCAGCAGCCCAGGAACTGGAAACACCATATATTTT	CASSPGTGNTIYF
TRBD1	NA	TRBV24-1	TRBJ2-1	TGTGCCACCAGTGATATACAGGGGTTCTACAATGAGCAGTTCTTC	CATSDIQGFYNEQFF
NA	NA	TRBV7-2	TRBJ1-1	TGTGCCAGCCTACTTATGACAGGTTATAGTGAAGCTTTCTTT	CASLLMTGYSEAFF
NA	NA	TRBV4-1	TRBJ1-5	TGCGCCAGCAGCCAGGCGTGGAATCAGCCCCAGCATTTT	CASSQAWNQPQHF
NA	NA	TRBV4-1	TRBJ1-2	TGCGCCAGCAGCCAAGGGGCCGGGGACTATGGCTACACCTTC	CASSQGAGDYGYTF
NA	NA	TRBV5-1	TRBJ1-4	TGCGCCAGCAGCTCCCAGATTAATGAAAAACTGTTTTTT	CASSSQINEKLFF
NA	NA	TRBV27	TRBJ1-1	TGTGCCAGCAGTTTAGGGGTTCACACTGAAGCTTTCTTT	CASSLGVHTEAFF
NA	many	TRBV12-3/TRBV12-4	TRBJ1-5	TGTGCCAGCAGTTTGGGGGGGGGAACACCCAGGGGCGCCCAGCATTTT	CASSLGGGTPRGAQHF
TRBD2	NA	TRBV5-1	TRBJ2-5	TGCGCCAGCAGCTTGGTAGCGGGGGCCCAAGAGACCCAGTACTTC	CASSLVAGAQETQYF
NA	NA	TRBV5-4	TRBJ2-2	TGTGCCAGCAGCTTGGACATTCAGCTTGGGGAGCTGTTTTTT	CASSLDIQLGELFF
TRBD2	NA	TRBV7-2	TRBJ2-2	TGTGCCAGCAGCTTCGGACTAGGGGAGGCCGGGGAGCTGTTTTTT	CASSFGLGEAGELFF